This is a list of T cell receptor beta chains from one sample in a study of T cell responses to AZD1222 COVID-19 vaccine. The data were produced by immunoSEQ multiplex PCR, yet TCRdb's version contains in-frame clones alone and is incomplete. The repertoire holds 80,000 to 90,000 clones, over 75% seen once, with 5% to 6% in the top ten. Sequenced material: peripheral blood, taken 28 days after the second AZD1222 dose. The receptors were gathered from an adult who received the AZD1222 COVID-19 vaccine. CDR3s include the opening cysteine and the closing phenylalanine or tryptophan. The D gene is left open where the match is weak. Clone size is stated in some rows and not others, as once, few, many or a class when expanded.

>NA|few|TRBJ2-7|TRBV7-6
CASSLNSGLFGEQYF
TGTGCCAGCAGCTTAAACTCCGGGCTATTTGGAGAGCAGTACTTC
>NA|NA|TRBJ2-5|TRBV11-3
CASSGKGNQETQYF
TGTGCCAGCAGCGGTAAAGGAAACCAAGAGACCCAGTACTTC
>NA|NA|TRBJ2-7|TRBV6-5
CASSYSRGTYEQYF
TGTGCCAGCAGTTACTCCCGGGGAACCTACGAGCAGTACTTC
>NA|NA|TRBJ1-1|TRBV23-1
CASSQGGGNTEAFF
TGCGCCAGCAGTCAAGGCGGGGGGAATACTGAAGCTTTCTTT
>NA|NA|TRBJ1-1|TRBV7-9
CASSLDWGGEAFF
TGTGCCAGCAGCTTAGATTGGGGGGGTGAAGCTTTCTTT
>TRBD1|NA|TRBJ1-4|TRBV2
CASSETRDRVGEKLFF
TGTGCCAGCAGTGAAACAAGGGACAGGGTAGGGGAAAAACTGTTTTTT
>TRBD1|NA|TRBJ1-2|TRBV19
CASIRTGEINYGYTF
TGTGCCAGTATTAGGACAGGGGAGATTAACTATGGCTACACCTTC
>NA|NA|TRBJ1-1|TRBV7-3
CASIPRSEGPRPEAFF
TGTGCCAGCATCCCCCGATCCGAGGGGCCCCGGCCTGAAGCTTTCTTT
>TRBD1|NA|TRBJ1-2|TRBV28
CASSSEPGTGEFYGYTF
TGTGCCAGCAGTTCCGAACCCGGGACAGGGGAATTCTATGGCTACACCTTC
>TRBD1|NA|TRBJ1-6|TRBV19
CASSIFPGGNSPLHF
TGTGCCAGTAGTATCTTCCCAGGGGGCAATTCACCCCTCCACTTT
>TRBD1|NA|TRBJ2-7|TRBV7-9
CASSLGRGTGVEEEQYF
TGTGCCAGCAGCTTAGGCCGTGGGACAGGGGTTGAAGAAGAGCAGTACTTC
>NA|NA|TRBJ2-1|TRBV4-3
CASSQVNTGEQFF
TGCGCCAGCAGCCAAGTCAACACCGGTGAGCAGTTCTTC
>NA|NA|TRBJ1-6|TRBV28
CASSPWTNNSPLHF
TGTGCCAGCAGCCCTTGGACAAATAATTCACCCCTCCACTTT
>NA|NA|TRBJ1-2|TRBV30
CAWSGSETVQWIRGYTF
TGTGCCTGGAGTGGATCAGAGACAGTTCAGTGGATACGTGGCTACACCTTC
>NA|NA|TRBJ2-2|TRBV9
CASSVGSFWGAGKAGELFF
TGTGCCAGCAGCGTAGGCAGTTTTTGGGGGGCAGGGAAGGCCGGGGAGCTGTTTTTT
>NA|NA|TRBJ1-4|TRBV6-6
CASSLISTNEKLFF
TGTGCCAGCAGCCTTATTTCAACTAATGAAAAACTGTTTTTT
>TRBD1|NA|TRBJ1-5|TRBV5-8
CASSLEKGRGQQPQHF
TGTGCCAGCAGCTTGGAAAAGGGCAGGGGGCAACAGCCCCAGCATTTT
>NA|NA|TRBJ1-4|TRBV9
CASSVGGATNEKLFF
TGTGCCAGCAGCGTAGGCGGTGCAACTAATGAAAAACTGTTTTTT
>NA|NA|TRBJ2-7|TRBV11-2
CASSLARTVFYEQYF
TGTGCCAGCAGCTTGGCACGGACAGTGTTTTACGAGCAGTACTTC
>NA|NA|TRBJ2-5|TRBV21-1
CASSLGGEQAETQYF
TGTGCCAGCAGCCTGGGAGGTGAACAGGCCGAGACCCAGTACTTC
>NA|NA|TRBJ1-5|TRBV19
CASSIGTSNQPQHF
TGTGCCAGTAGTATTGGCACAAGCAATCAGCCCCAGCATTTT
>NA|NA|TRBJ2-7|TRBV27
CASSPRSREPGYEQYF
TGTGCCAGCAGTCCACGAAGTCGGGAACCGGGGTACGAGCAGTACTTC
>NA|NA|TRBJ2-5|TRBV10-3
CATRVTGETQYF
TGTGCCACCCGGGTTACGGGGGAGACCCAGTACTTC
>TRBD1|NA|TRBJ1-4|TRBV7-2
CASSPRDRGEEKLFF
TGTGCCAGCAGCCCACGGGACAGGGGTGAAGAAAAACTGTTTTTT
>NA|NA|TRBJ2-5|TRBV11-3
CASSQGTGFQETQYF
TGTGCCAGCAGCCAAGGCACCGGGTTCCAAGAGACCCAGTACTTC
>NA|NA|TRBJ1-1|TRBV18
CASSPNRVGPGAFF
TGTGCCAGCTCACCGAACCGGGTCGGGCCTGGAGCTTTCTTT
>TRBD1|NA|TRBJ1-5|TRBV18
CASSPAGTGVSNQPQHF
TGTGCCAGCTCACCAGCCGGGACAGGGGTCAGCAATCAGCCCCAGCATTTT
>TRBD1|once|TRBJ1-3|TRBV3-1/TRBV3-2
CASSQWDRDSGNTIYF
TGTGCCAGCAGCCAATGGGACAGAGACTCTGGAAACACCATATATTTT
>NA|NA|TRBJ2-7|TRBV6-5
CASSTPPYEQYF
TGTGCCAGCAGTACTCCACCCTACGAGCAGTACTTC
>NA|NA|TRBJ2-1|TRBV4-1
CASSGGSYNEQFF
TGCGCCAGCAGCGGGGGGTCGTACAATGAGCAGTTCTTC
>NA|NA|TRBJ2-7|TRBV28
CASSSRVWGWGQYF
TGTGCCAGCAGTTCGCGGGTGTGGGGATGGGGGCAGTACTTC
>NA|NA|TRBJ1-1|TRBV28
CASSFDTEAFF
TGTGCCAGCAGTTTTGACACTGAAGCTTTCTTT
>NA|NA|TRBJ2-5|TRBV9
CASSGLGGQQETQYF
TGTGCCAGCAGCGGTCTGGGGGGCCAGCAAGAGACCCAGTACTTC